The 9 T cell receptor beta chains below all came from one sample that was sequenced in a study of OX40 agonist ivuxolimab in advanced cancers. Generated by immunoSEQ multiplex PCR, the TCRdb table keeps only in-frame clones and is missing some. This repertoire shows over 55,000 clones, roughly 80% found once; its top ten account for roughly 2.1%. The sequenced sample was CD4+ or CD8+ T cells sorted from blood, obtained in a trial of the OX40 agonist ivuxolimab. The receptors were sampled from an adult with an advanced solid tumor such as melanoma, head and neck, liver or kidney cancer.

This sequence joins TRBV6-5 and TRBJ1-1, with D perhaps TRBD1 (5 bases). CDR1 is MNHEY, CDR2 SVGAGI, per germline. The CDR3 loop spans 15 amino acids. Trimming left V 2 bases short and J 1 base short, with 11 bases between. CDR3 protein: CASSYQAGTNTEAFF. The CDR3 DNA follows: TGTGCCAGCAGTTACCAGGCGGGGACGAACACTGAAGCTTTCTTT.

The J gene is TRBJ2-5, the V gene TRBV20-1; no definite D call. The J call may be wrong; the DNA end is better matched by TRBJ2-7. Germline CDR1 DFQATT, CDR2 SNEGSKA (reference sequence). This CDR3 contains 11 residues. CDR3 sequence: CSAREAYEQYF. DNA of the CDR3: TGCAGTGCTAGAGAGGCCTACGAGCAGTACTTC.

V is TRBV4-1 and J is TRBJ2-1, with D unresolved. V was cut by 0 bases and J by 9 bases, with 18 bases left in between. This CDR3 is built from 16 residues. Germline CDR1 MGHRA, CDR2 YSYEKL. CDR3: CASSQEKFSSGPEQFF. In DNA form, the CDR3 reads TGCGCCAGCAGCCAAGAAAAGTTTTCTAGTGGACCTGAGCAGTTCTTC.

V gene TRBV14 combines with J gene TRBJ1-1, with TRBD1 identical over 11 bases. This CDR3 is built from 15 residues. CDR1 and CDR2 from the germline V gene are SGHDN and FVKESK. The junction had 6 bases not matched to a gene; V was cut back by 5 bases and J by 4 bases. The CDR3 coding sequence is TGTGCCAGCAGCAGACCAGGGACAGGGGGCACTGAAGCTTTCTTT. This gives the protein CASSRPGTGGTEAFF.

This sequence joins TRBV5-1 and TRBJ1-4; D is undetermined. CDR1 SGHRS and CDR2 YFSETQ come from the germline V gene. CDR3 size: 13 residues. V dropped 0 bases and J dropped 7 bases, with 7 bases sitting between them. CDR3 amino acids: CASSLVPGEKLFF. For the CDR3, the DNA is TGCGCCAGCAGCTTGGTCCCAGGTGAAAAACTGTTTTTT.

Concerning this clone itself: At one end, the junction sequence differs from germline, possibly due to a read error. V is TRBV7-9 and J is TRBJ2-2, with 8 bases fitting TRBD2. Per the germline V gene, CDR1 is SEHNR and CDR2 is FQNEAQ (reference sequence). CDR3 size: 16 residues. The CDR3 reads CASNLLAALNTGELFF. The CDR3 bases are TGTGCCAGCAACTTACTAGCGGCCTTGAACACCGGGGAGCTGTTTTTT.

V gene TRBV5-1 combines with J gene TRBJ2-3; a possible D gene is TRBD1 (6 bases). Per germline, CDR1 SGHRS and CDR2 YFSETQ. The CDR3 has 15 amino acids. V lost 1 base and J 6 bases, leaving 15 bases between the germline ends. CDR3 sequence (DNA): TGCGCCAGCAGCTTGACAGGGAGCCGGATCGATACGCAGTATTTT. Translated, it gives CASSLTGSRIDTQYF.

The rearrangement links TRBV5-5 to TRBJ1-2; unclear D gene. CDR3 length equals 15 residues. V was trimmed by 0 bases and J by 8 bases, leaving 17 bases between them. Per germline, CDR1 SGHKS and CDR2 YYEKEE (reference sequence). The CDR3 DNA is TGTGCCAGCAGCTTGGCCGATGGAAGGAAAGGGGGCTACACCTTC. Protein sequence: CASSLADGRKGGYTF. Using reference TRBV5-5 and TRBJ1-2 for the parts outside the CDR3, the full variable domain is DAGVTQSPTHLIKTRGQQVTLRCSPISGHKSVSWYQQVLGQGPQFIFQYYEKEERGRGNFPDRFSARQFPNYSSELNVNALLLGDSALYLCASSLADGRKGGYTFGSGTRLTVV.

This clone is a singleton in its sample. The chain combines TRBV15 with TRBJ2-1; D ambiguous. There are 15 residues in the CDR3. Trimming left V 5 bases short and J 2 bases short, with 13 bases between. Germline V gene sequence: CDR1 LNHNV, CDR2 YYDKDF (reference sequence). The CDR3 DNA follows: TGTGCCACCAGCGTCGGTGGCAACCCCTACAATGAGCAGTTCTTC. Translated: CATSVGGNPYNEQFF.